This TCR beta chain was recorded in a study of T cells after yellow fever vaccination. The CDR3 is made up of 16 amino acids. The V end lost 2 bases, the J end lost 10 bases, and 21 bases lay between the germline ends. Germline CDR1 DFQATT, CDR2 SNEGSKA (reference sequence). TCRdb re-derived calls from the 5' RACE reads in MiXCR, one entry per CDR3 protein. The table lists around 320,000 distinct CDR3 sequences, around 9.3% of them singletons. The rearrangement joins TRBV20-1 to TRBJ1-6; tentatively, D is TRBD1 (6 bases). The receptor was isolated from a man younger than 35 who received the YFV17D yellow fever vaccine. This specimen consisted of CD4+ T cells sorted from PBMCs, obtained 5 days after the yellow fever booster vaccination. The CDR3 loop is CSARRGGTLRGSPLHF. In DNA, the CDR3 is TGCAGTGCTAGAAGGGGGGGAACGCTAAGGGGATCACCCCTCCACTTT.